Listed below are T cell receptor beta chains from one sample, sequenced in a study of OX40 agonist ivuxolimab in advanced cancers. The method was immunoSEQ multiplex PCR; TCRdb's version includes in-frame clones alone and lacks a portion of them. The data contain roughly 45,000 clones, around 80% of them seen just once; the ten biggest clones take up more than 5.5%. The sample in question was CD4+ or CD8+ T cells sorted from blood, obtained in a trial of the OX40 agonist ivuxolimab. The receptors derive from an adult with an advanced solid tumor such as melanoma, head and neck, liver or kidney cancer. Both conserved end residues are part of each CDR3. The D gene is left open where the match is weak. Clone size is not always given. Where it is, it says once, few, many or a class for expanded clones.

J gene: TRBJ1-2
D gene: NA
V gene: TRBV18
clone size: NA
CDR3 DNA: TGTGCCAGCTCACCACAGAGAAGGGGCGCTTATGGCTACACCTTC
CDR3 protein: CASSPQRRGAYGYTF

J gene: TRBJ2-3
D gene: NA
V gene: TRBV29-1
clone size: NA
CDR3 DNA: TGCAGCGCCGAATCTGGACTATTCACAGATACGCAGTATTTT
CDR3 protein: CSAESGLFTDTQYF

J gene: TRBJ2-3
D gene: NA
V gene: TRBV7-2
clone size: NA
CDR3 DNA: TGTGCCAGCAGCTTAACAGGGGAGGGGGTCACAGATACGCAGTATTTT
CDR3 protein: CASSLTGEGVTDTQYF

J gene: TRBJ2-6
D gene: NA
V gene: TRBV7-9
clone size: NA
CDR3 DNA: TGTGCCAGCAGCCCGACGGGTGGGTCTGGGGCCAACGTCCTGACTTTC
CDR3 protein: CASSPTGGSGANVLTF

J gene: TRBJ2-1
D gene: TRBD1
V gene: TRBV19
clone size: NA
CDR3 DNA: TGTGCCAGTAGTAAAAACAGGGGCCGTGGGAATGAGCAGTTCTTC
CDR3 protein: CASSKNRGRGNEQFF

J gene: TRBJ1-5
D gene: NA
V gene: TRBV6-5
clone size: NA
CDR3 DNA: TGTGCCAGCAGTCCAAGTTGGGGAAATCAGCCCCAGCATTTT
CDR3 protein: CASSPSWGNQPQHF

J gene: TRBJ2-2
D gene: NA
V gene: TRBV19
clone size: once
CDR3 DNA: TGTGCCAGTAGTATAACTAGCTTTGACACCGGGGAGCTGTTTTTT
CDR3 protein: CASSITSFDTGELFF

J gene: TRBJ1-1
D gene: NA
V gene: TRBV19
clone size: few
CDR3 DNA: TGTGCCAGTATTGACCAGAACACTGAAGCTTTCTTT
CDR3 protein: CASIDQNTEAFF

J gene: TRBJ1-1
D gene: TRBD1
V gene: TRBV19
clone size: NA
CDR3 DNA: TGTGCCAGTAGTAGTGGGACAGGGGAAGCTTTCTTT
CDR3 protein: CASSSGTGEAFF

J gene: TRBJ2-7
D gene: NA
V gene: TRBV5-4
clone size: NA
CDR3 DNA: TGTGCCAGCAGCTCGGGAGTATTCTACGAGCAGTACTTC
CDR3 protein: CASSSGVFYEQYF

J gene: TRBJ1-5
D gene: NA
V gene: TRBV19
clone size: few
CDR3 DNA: TGTGCCAGTACCTCGCCTAATCAGCCCCAGCATTTT
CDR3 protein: CASTSPNQPQHF

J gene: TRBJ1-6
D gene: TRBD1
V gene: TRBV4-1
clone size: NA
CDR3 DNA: TGCGCCAGCAGCCAAGAAGGACAGGGAAGTTCACCCCTCCACTTT
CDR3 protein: CASSQEGQGSSPLHF

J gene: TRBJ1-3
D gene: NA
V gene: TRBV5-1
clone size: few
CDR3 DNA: TGCGCCAGCAGCTTGGACAGGAGCTCTGGAAACACCATATATTTT
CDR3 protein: CASSLDRSSGNTIYF

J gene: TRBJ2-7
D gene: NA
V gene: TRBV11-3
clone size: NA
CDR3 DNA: TGTGCCTCCGGTAGCACCTACGAGCAGTACTTC
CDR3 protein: CASGSTYEQYF

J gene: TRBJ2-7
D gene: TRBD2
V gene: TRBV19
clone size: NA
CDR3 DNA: TGTGCCAGTAGGGCGGGAGTCGAGCAGTACTTC
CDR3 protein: CASRAGVEQYF

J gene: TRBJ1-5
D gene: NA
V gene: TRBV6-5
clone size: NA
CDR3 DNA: TGTGCCAGCAGTTTTAACCGGGGAGATCAGCCCCAGCATTTT
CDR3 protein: CASSFNRGDQPQHF

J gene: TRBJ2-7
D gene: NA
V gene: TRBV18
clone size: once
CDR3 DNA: TGTGCCAGCTCACCAACAGGAGACTCCTACGAGCAGTACTTC
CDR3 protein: CASSPTGDSYEQYF

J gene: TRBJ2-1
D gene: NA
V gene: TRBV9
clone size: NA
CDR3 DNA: TGTGCCAGCAGCCTCACAGGAAGCTCCTACAATGAGCAGTTCTTC
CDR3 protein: CASSLTGSSYNEQFF

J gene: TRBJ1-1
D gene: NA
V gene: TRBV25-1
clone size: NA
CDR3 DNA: TGTGCCAGCAGTGAAAACAGGGATGGAGCTGAAGCTTTCTTT
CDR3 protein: CASSENRDGAEAFF

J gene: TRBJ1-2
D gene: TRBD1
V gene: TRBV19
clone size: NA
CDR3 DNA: TGTGCCAGTAGTATTCTGGCAGGGGGCTATGGCTACACCTTC
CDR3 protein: CASSILAGGYGYTF

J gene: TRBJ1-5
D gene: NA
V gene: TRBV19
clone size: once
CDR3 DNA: TGTGCCAGTAGTGGCAGCAATCAGCCCCAGCATTTT
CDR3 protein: CASSGSNQPQHF

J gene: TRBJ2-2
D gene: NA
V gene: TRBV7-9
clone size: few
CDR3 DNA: TGTGCCAGCAGCTTGACCCATAACACCGGGGAGCTGTTTTTT
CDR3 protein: CASSLTHNTGELFF

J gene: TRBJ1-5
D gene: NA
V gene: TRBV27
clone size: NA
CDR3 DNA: TGTGCCAGCACCCCGTCGGCACACCCGAGGGAGCCCCAGCATTTT
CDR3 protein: CASTPSAHPREPQHF